One sample yielded the 18 T cell receptor beta chains listed below, sequenced in a study of cytomegalovirus exposure and HLA in healthy donors. Amplification used 60 Vbeta primers and 13 Jbeta primers. Clones were sequenced by immunoSEQ multiplex PCR, and TCRdb holds only the in-frame ones, with some missing. Here the sample spans 90,000 to 130,000 clones, just under 70% being singletons. The source material was PBMCs. Receptor source: a man aged 30 to 45 in good health and CMV-seropositive.

The rearrangement joins TRBV5-1 to TRBJ2-3; tentatively, D is TRBD1 (6 bases). The CDR3 is 14 amino acids. Germline values: CDR1 SGHRS, CDR2 YFSETQ. The V end was cut by 2 bases, the J end by 2 bases, with 9 bases between. The CDR3 here is CASSFTGTTDTQYF. DNA for the CDR3: TGCGCCAGCAGCTTCACAGGGACCACAGATACGCAGTATTTT.

The V gene is TRBV5-4, the J gene TRBJ2-3; 7 positions match TRBD1. CDR1 is SGHNT and CDR2 is YYREEE in the germline V gene (reference sequence). This CDR3 is 16 amino acids long. Unmatched junction bases numbered 10, after V lost 6 bases and J lost 0 bases. CDR3 region: CASTRDSYASTDTQYF. DNA of the CDR3: TGTGCCAGCACCAGGGACAGCTATGCTAGCACAGATACGCAGTATTTT.

The chain couples TRBV28 to TRBJ2-5, with D perhaps TRBD1 (6 bases). Looked up from germline, CDR1 is MDHEN and CDR2 is SYDVKM. The V end lost 5 bases, the J end lost 2 bases, and 12 bases lay between the germline ends. This CDR3 comprises 14 residues. This CDR3 reads CASSVGTFQETQYF. CDR3 nucleotide sequence: TGTGCCAGCAGTGTAGGGACATTTCAAGAGACCCAGTACTTC.

The gene calls are TRBV27 and TRBJ2-1, with TRBD2 matching 7 bases. With V trimmed by 4 bases and J by 5 bases, 11 bases remained unmatched. Germline V gene data show CDR1 as MNHEY and CDR2 as SMNVEV (reference sequence). CDR3 length: 16 residues. CDR3 sequence: CASSWSSGTSNNEQFF. For the CDR3, the DNA is TGTGCCAGCAGTTGGTCCAGCGGGACGTCCAACAATGAGCAGTTCTTC.

The chain joins TRBV12-2 to TRBJ2-7; the D call in the table, TRBD1, was not verified against the DNA. TRBV12-2 is marked as a pseudogene. This CDR3 is built from 16 residues. CDR3 DNA: TGTGCAAGTCGCTTACCAAAACAGGGGGCCCCTCGCGAGCAGTACGTC. Its translation: CASRLPKQGAPREQYV.

In this sample, this clone turned up a few times. The chain combines TRBV6-5 with TRBJ2-7, with D possibly being TRBD1 (6 bases). V shed 0 bases and J shed 12 bases, with 24 bases lying between them. CDR1 is MNHEY, CDR2 SVGAGI, per germline. CDR3 size: 16 residues. This CDR3 is CASSYSAAGEQGESYV. In nucleotides, the CDR3 is TGTGCCAGCAGTTACTCGGCCGCAGGGGAACAGGGTGAGTCGTACGTC.

The chain combines TRBV5-6 with TRBJ2-7; perhaps TRBD2 as D (6 bases). Germline V gene lookup returns CDR1 SGHDT and CDR2 YYEEEE. The V end was cut by 4 bases, the J end by 0 bases, with 11 bases between. The length of the CDR3 is 14 residues. CDR3 in amino acids: CASSRGTSSYEQYV. The CDR3 region has the DNA TGTGCCAGCAGCCGAGGGACTTCCTCCTACGAGCAGTACGTC.

Remarks on this clone: Since no conserved phenylalanine or tryptophan closes the CDR3, a read error is the likely cause. The DNA is omitted, as the CDR3 cannot be located on it reliably, and the CDR3 follows TCRdb's listing. The chain joins TRBV11-2 to TRBJ1-2; no check of the table's D call, TRBD1, against the DNA was made. The CDR3 length is 13 residues, termini included. Looked up from germline, CDR1 is SGHAT and CDR2 is FQNNGV. The CDR3 protein is CASSLDGQGAGDY.

The chain carries TRBV19 and TRBJ1-3; 8 bases match TRBD1. This CDR3 contains 13 residues. V gave up 9 bases and J gave up 3 bases; unmatched junction bases: 4. The V gene's germline CDR1 is LNHDA and CDR2 SQIVND (reference sequence). Here the CDR3 DNA reads TGTGCCAGCGCAGGGGGCGTTGGAAACACCATATATTTT. This encodes CASAGGVGNTIYF.

The CDR3 reads CSVEERYGYTF. The CDR3 DNA sequence: TGCAGCGTTGAAGAGCGGTACGGCTACACCTTC. The chain couples TRBV29-1 to TRBJ1-2; D remains unclear. Germline V lookup: CDR1 SQVTM, CDR2 ANQGSEA. The CDR3 contains 11 residues. V lost 0 bases and J lost 8, with 7 bases in between.

The chain carries TRBV10-3 and TRBJ2-2; TRBD2 agrees at 8 bases. Germline V gives CDR1 ENHRY, CDR2 SYGVKD. This CDR3 has 14 amino acids. J gave up 2 bases and V 6 bases, and 2 bases lay outside the gene matches. CDR3: CAISGGDNTGELFF. In DNA form, the CDR3 reads TGTGCCATCAGCGGGGGGGACAACACCGGGGAGCTGTTTTTT.

This clone appeared a few times. The CDR3 here is CATNLLVDTEAFF. The CDR3 coding sequence is TGTGCCACTAATCTTCTCGTGGACACTGAAGCTTTCTTT. J is TRBJ1-1 and V is TRBV28; D unresolved. Germline CDR1 is MDHEN and CDR2 is SYDVKM. V was trimmed by 10 bases and J by 3 bases, leaving 15 bases between them. This CDR3 is 13 amino acids long.

The chain employs TRBV7-9 and TRBJ2-5, with D maybe TRBD2 (6 bases). Germline V gene sequence: CDR1 SEHNR, CDR2 FQNEAQ (reference sequence). The V gene lost 5 bases and the J gene lost 3 bases, with 19 bases spanning the gap. The CDR3 runs to 16 residues. The CDR3 DNA reads TGTGCCAGCAGCGGAGGGGTAGCGGCGGTGGAAGAGACCCAGTACTTC. As protein: CASSGGVAAVEETQYF.

This clone has a handful of counts. The CDR3 region is CASSEAEWDTYLNTEAFF. DNA for the CDR3: TGTGCCAGCAGTGAAGCGGAGTGGGACACTTACCTGAACACTGAAGCTTTCTTT. The chain combines TRBV2 with TRBJ1-1, with a tentative D call TRBD1 (6 bases). The CDR3 totals 18 residues. V was clipped by 0 bases and J by 0 bases, with 17 bases between them. Germline V lookup: CDR1 SNHLY, CDR2 FYNNEI. Combining the CDR3 with reference TRBV2 and TRBJ1-1 gives the whole variable domain EPEVTQTPSHQVTQMGQEVILRCVPISNHLYFYWYRQILGQKVEFLVSFYNNEISEKSEIFDDQFSVERPDGSNFTLKIRSTKLEDSAMYFCASSEAEWDTYLNTEAFFGQGTRLTVV.

This chain joins TRBV2 and TRBJ2-5; 10 bases align to TRBD1. V lost 5 bases, J lost 5 bases, and 5 bases stayed unmatched. CDR1 is SNHLY and CDR2 is FYNNEI in the germline V gene. The CDR3 is made up of 14 amino acids. The CDR3 sequence is CASSLTGGGETQYF. CDR3 sequence (DNA): TGTGCCAGCAGTCTGACAGGGGGCGGTGAGACCCAGTACTTC.

This chain links TRBV5-6 with TRBJ1-2, with D unresolved. This CDR3 has 15 amino acids. V was trimmed by 0 bases and J by 0 bases, leaving 9 bases between them. Germline V gives CDR1 SGHDT, CDR2 YYEEEE. The CDR3 region is CASSLGPLANYGYTF. The DNA for the CDR3 is TGTGCCAGCAGCTTGGGGCCGCTAGCTAACTATGGCTACACCTTC. Together with reference TRBV5-6 and TRBJ1-2, the CDR3 gives the full variable domain: DAGVTQSPTHLIKTRGQQVTLRCSPKSGHDTVSWYQQALGQGPQFIFQYYEEEERQRGNFPDRFSGHQFPNYSSELNVNALLLGDSALYLCASSLGPLANYGYTFGSGTRLTVV.

The rearrangement links TRBV19 to TRBJ1-2; TRBD1 matches at 8 bases. The trim removed 7 bases at V and 5 bases at J, leaving 9 bases unmatched. Germline assignment: CDR1 LNHDA and CDR2 SQIVND (reference sequence). The CDR3 covers 14 residues. The chain's CDR3 is CASTLDREFYGYTF. The CDR3 DNA follows: TGTGCCAGTACCTTGGACAGGGAATTTTATGGCTACACCTTC.

The CDR3 coding sequence is TGTGCCAGCTCACTGACGGACAGTCGGGCTGAAGCTTTCTTT. Translated: CASSLTDSRAEAFF. The chain links TRBV18 to TRBJ1-1, with D possibly being TRBD1 (6 bases). The ends were cut back, 4 bases at V and 6 bases at J, with 15 bases in the middle. The CDR3 runs 14 residues. Germline V CDR1 and CDR2: KGHSH, LQKENI.